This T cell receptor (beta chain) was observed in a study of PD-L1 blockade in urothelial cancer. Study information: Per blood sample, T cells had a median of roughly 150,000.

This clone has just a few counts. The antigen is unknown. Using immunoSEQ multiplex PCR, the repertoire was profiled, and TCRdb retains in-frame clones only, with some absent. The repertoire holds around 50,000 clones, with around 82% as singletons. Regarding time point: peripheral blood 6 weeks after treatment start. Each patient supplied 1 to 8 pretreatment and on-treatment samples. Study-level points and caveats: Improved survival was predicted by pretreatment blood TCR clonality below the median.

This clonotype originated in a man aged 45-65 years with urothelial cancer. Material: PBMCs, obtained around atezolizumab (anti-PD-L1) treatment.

The chain's CDR3 is CASSGTVIPGQGFEQYF. CDR3 nucleotides: TGTGCCAGCAGTGGAACAGTCATCCCGGGACAGGGGTTCGAGCAGTACTTC. The chain uses TRBV27 and TRBJ2-7, with 10 positions matching TRBD1. Unmatched junction bases numbered 16, after V lost 5 bases and J lost 6 bases. Germline V gene lookup returns CDR1 MNHEY and CDR2 SMNVEV (reference sequence). The CDR3 covers 17 residues.